This TCR beta chain stems from a study of T-cell memory formation after mild COVID-19. Overall study results and limits: Pre-infection memory carried some responding clones, suggesting that cross-reactive memory joined. There was no confirmation that second-wave clones peaking on day 37 were SARS-CoV-2 specific.

Using constant-segment primers, 5'RACE produced TCR alpha and TCR beta cDNA libraries carrying sample barcodes and UMIs. TCRdb used MiXCR to reprocess the 5' RACE reads, holding one entry per CDR3 protein. Among around 300,000 distinct CDR3 sequences listed, roughly an eighth were seen once. This clonotype has a handful of counts. Its specificity is unknown. Trimming took 3 bases from V and 4 from J; bases not matched to a gene: 7. This CDR3 comprises 15 residues. Germline CDR1 MGHRA, CDR2 YSYEKL. The source of this sequence is a man younger than 35 who had mild COVID-19 (a few samples of this study predate the infection). Cell type and time point are not known. The chain joins TRBV4-1 to TRBJ2-7, with TRBD1 identical over 9 bases. The specimen was PBMCs or a T cell subset sorted from them (not recorded which). CDR3 sequence reads: CASSQGQGVAYEQYF. The CDR3, as DNA: TGCGCCAGCAGCCAGGGACAGGGAGTCGCATACGAGCAGTACTTC.